One T cell receptor beta chain is described in this entry. Its antigen is as yet unknown. Germline assignment: CDR1 MNHEY and CDR2 SVGAGI. Trimming pared 5 bases from V and 4 bases from J, leaving 17 bases between. The CDR3 is 15 amino acids. The source of the sample is a study of chemoradiotherapy in HPV16-positive cancers. Study information: Candidate HPV-specific T-cell clones and common TCR motifs came from functional assays in two HPV16-positive patients. Whole-study results and caveats: Only two HPV16-positive patients supplied the functional HPV-specificity definition. Candidate HPV-specific clones and E7-related TCR motifs grew in tumor during treatment.

Clones were sequenced by immunoSEQ multiplex PCR, and TCRdb holds only the in-frame ones, with some missing. The table shows under 15,000 clones, with around 80% occurring only once. Repertoires were sampled repeatedly during chemoradiotherapy. The receptor's source is a human donor with HPV-associated anogenital cancer. The chain uses TRBV6-5 and TRBJ2-5; D might be TRBD1 (6 bases). This specimen was taken from a patient who underwent chemoradiotherapy. CDR3 sequence: CASSRSTGFRETQYF. The DNA of the CDR3 is TGTGCCAGCAGTCGTAGCACAGGGTTTCGAGAGACCCAGTACTTC.